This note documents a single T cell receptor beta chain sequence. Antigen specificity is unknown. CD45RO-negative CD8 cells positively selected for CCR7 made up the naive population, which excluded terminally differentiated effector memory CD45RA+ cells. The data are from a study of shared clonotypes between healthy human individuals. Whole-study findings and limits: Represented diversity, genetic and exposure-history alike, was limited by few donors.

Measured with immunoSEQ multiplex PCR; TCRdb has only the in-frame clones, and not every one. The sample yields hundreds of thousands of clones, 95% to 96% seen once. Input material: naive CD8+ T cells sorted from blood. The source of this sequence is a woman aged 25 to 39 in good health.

CDR3 sequence: CASSATGGPYYYEQYF. The CDR3, as DNA: TGTGCCAGCAGCGCTACAGGGGGACCCTACTACTACGAGCAGTACTTC. The V and J genes are TRBV2 and TRBJ2-7, with TRBD1 matching over 8 bases. This CDR3 spans 16 amino acids. J lost 3 bases, V lost 6 bases, and 13 bases had no gene match. From germline, CDR1 is SNHLY and CDR2 FYNNEI.